The clone carrying this T cell receptor beta chain was counted a few times. The unsorted PBMC sample used ten immunoSEQ deep assay plates. The data were produced by immunoSEQ multiplex PCR, yet TCRdb's version contains in-frame clones alone and is incomplete. The data hold under 600,000 clones, with around 78% observed a single time. The data belong to a study of shared clonotypes between healthy human individuals. Turning to the study itself: The donors, two women and a few men, were aged 18 to 49.

The CDR3 length is 15 residues. V lost 0 bases, J lost 6 bases, and 3 bases stayed unmatched. Germline V gene lookup returns CDR1 MDHEN and CDR2 SYDVKM. Tens of millions of PBMCs went into genomic DNA for unsorted samples. The receptor's source is a woman between 40 and 55 years old in good health. Some clones in this sample may be carry-over from other donors' samples. The specimen sequenced was PBMCs. This chain uses TRBV28 with TRBJ2-7; 12 bases map to TRBD1. CDR3 loop: CASSLWGQGAVEQYF. DNA of the CDR3: TGTGCCAGCAGTTTATGGGGACAGGGGGCAGTCGAGCAGTACTTC.